These 16 T cell receptor beta chains originate from one sample sequenced in a study of identical twins (dated by TCRdb to about 2016). The library was generated by 5' RACE. Sequencing was performed on an Illumina HiSeq 2000. TCRdb trimmed public reads at Q25 via fastp, called clones via MiXCR and kept in-frame beta chains. Rows matching on CDR3 protein sequence are summarized as one entry with the most common DNA and genes. Recorded for this sample are under 300,000 distinct CDR3 sequences; about 8.5% of them occurred a single time. Roughly 3% of the sample belongs to the ten largest clones. The data also belong to a second study, concerning yellow fever vaccine responses in identical twins.

The source material was CD8+ T cells sorted from blood. These receptors came from a woman aged 18-30 years in good health.

This clonotype was recorded a few times. The genes are TRBV6-2 or TRBV6-3 and TRBJ2-2; D is uncertain. From germline, CDR1 is MNHEY and CDR2 SVGEGT. The V and J ends lost 3 bases and 7 bases respectively, with 6 bases between them. CDR3 size: 12 residues. As DNA, the CDR3 is TGTGCCAGCAGTTATCAGAGCGGGGAGCTGTTTTTT. Translation gives CASSYQSGELFF.

This clonotype appeared a few times. V usage is TRBV27 and J usage is TRBJ2-7; D is possibly TRBD1 (6 bases). CDR1 and CDR2 from the germline V gene are MNHEY and SMNVEV (reference sequence). This CDR3 region has 13 residues. V dropped 2 bases and J dropped 3 bases, with 8 bases sitting between them. CDR3 residues: CASSLDRNYEQYF. CDR3 bases: TGTGCCAGCAGTTTAGACAGGAACTACGAGCAGTACTTC.

This clonotype occurred a few times. The CDR3 sequence is CASSHSGGEQFF. The CDR3 nucleotides read TGTGCCAGCAGCCACAGTGGGGGGGAGCAGTTCTTC. V is TRBV4-2 and J is TRBJ2-1; tentative D call: TRBD2 (6 bases). The CDR3 runs 12 residues. CDR1 is LGHNA and CDR2 is YNFKEQ in the germline V gene. The V end was cut by 3 bases, the J end by 10 bases, with 10 bases between.

This clonotype was seen repeatedly, ten times or more. The rearrangement links TRBV6-1 to TRBJ2-1; 12 nucleotides agree with TRBD2. CDR3 size: 16 residues. The V gene end was trimmed by 6 bases and the J gene end by 4 bases; junction bases not matched to a gene: 7. Germline V gene lookup returns CDR1 MNHNS and CDR2 SASEGT. In nucleotides, the CDR3 is TGTGCCAGCAGACCTGCTAGCGGGAGGGAATACAATGAGCAGTTCTTC. It specifies CASRPASGREYNEQFF.

The chain links TRBV20-1 to TRBJ2-7; 10 bases are a match to TRBD2. Germline CDR1 is DFQATT and CDR2 is SNEGSKA (reference sequence). The ends lost 3 bases at V and 7 bases at J; junction bases unmatched: 3. The CDR3 sequence is 12 residues long. The CDR3 region is CSASRLAGEQYF. The CDR3 DNA follows: TGCAGTGCTAGCAGACTAGCGGGTGAGCAGTACTTC.

In this sample, this clonotype turned up a few times. This sequence joins TRBV7-2 and TRBJ1-4, with D uncertain. The CDR3 sequence is 14 residues long. Germline lookup yields CDR1 SGHTA and CDR2 FQGNSA. V was trimmed by 2 bases and J by 1 base, leaving 5 bases between them. CDR3 protein: CASSLKGTNEKLFF. CDR3 nucleotides: TGTGCCAGCAGCTTAAAGGGAACTAATGAAAAACTGTTTTTT.

This clonotype was counted at least ten times. This rearrangement joins TRBV20-1 to TRBJ1-1, with no clear D. This CDR3 is 14 amino acids long. V was clipped by 2 bases and J by 6 bases, with 16 bases between them. Germline V gives CDR1 DFQATT, CDR2 SNEGSKA (reference sequence). Written as DNA, the CDR3 is TGCAGTGCTAGACCTCTCGCGGGGTTTCCTGAAGCTTTCTTT. Its protein is CSARPLAGFPEAFF.

Remarks on this clonotype: This may come from a read error, since a much larger clone is one base off. The gene calls are TRBV5-5 and TRBJ2-3, with 7 positions matching TRBD1. This CDR3 is 15 amino acids long. Germline lookup yields CDR1 SGHKS and CDR2 YYEKEE (reference sequence). CDR3 residues: CAGSLFAGGSDTQYF. The CDR3 coding sequence is TGTGCCGGCAGCTTGTTTGCAGGGGGTTCAGATACGCAGTATTTT.

This clonotype was counted many times. The J gene is TRBJ2-2, the V gene TRBV7-2; 7 bases match TRBD2. Germline lookup yields CDR1 SGHTA and CDR2 FQGNSA. CDR3 size: 17 residues. Trimming took 1 base from V and 7 from J; bases not matched to a gene: 12. The CDR3 is CASSLGPSGPLVGELFF. The CDR3 DNA is TGTGCCAGCAGCTTAGGTCCTAGCGGCCCCCTAGTCGGGGAGCTGTTTTTT. Using reference TRBV7-2 and TRBJ2-2 for the parts outside the CDR3, the full variable domain is GAGVSQSPSNKVTEKGKDVELRCDPISGHTALYWYRQSLGQGLEFLIYFQGNSAPDKSGLPSDRFSAERTGGSVSTLTIQRTQQEDSAVYLCASSLGPSGPLVGELFFGEGSRLTVL.

This sequence joins TRBV4-2 and TRBJ1-6, with D perhaps TRBD1 (6 bases). The V gene lost 4 bases and the J gene lost 9 bases, with 19 bases spanning the gap. The CDR3 loop spans 16 amino acids. The germline gives CDR1 LGHNA, CDR2 YNFKEQ. The CDR3 sequence: CASSPFSAGGPSPLHF. The DNA for the CDR3 is TGTGCCAGCAGCCCGTTCTCGGCCGGGGGGCCTTCACCCCTCCACTTT.

This clonotype was detected a few times. The rearrangement links TRBV7-2 to TRBJ1-3, with D uncertain. The CDR3 length is 15 residues. Germline V gives CDR1 SGHTA, CDR2 FQGNSA. V shed 7 bases and J shed 0 bases, with 13 bases lying between them. CDR3 bases: TGTGCCAGCACCTCTTACCCCAACTCTGGAAACACCATATATTTT. It translates to CASTSYPNSGNTIYF. The full variable domain, in which reference TRBV7-2 and TRBJ1-3 provide the parts outside the CDR3, is GAGVSQSPSNKVTEKGKDVELRCDPISGHTALYWYRQSLGQGLEFLIYFQGNSAPDKSGLPSDRFSAERTGGSVSTLTIQRTQQEDSAVYLCASTSYPNSGNTIYFGEGSWLTVV.

This clonotype was detected a few times. The genes are TRBV5-6 and TRBJ1-6, with D possibly TRBD1 on 5 matching bases. The CDR3 sequence is 16 residues long. Trimming left V 4 bases short and J 14 bases short, with 25 bases between. Germline values: CDR1 SGHDT, CDR2 YYEEEE. CDR3 nucleotide sequence: TGTGCCAGCAGCACGGGGACGGAAACCGACAGAGTCGCCCTCCACTTT. Its protein is CASSTGTETDRVALHF.

This clonotype is categorized as medium-sized. The chain couples TRBV4-3 to TRBJ2-7, with TRBD1 matching 7 bases. V lost 1 base to trimming and J lost 1 base; unmatched junction nucleotides: 7. The germline CDR1 and CDR2 sequences are LGHNA and YSLEER. The CDR3 extends over 16 amino acids. This CDR3 reads CASSQASTGSSYEQYF. CDR3 nucleotide sequence: TGCGCCAGCAGCCAAGCGTCGACAGGGTCGTCCTACGAGCAGTACTTC.

The V gene is TRBV3-1, the J gene TRBJ2-1; weak D call: TRBD1 (5 bases). Between the trimmed V and J ends, which lost 1 base and 4 bases, there was a span of 11 bases. The CDR3 is 15 residues long. Germline lookup yields CDR1 LGHDT and CDR2 YNNKEL (reference sequence). CDR3: CASSQGRAIYNEQFF. Here the CDR3 DNA reads TGTGCCAGCAGCCAAGGCAGGGCAATTTACAATGAGCAGTTCTTC.

This clonotype has ten or more counts. The chain carries TRBV12-3 or TRBV12-4 and TRBJ2-5, with D maybe TRBD2 (6 bases). The CDR3 has 13 residues. V was cut by 4 bases and J by 5 bases, with 11 bases left in between. The CDR3 DNA is TGTGCCAGCAGTTCGGACTATGTCGAGACCCAGTACTTC. It encodes CASSSDYVETQYF.

This chain joins TRBV12-3 or TRBV12-4 and TRBJ2-7; D not resolved. The CDR3 consists of 13 residues. With 11 bases removed from V and 3 bases from J, the gap between germline ends came to 17 bases. In DNA form, the CDR3 reads TGTGCCTCCAGAGCTGCGTACGGCTACGAGCAGTACTTC. Its translation is CASRAAYGYEQYF.